The sequence of this T cell receptor (beta chain) was determined in a study of blood T cell repertoires in COVID-19. Study information: The United States, Italy and Spain were the sources of the acute and convalescent COVID-19 samples. The analysed material was cDNA or gDNA that came from T cells, B-cell-depleted T cells, or PBMCs.

Patients in Seattle were enrolled during active infection, then followed longitudinally. The CDR3 spans 16 residues. V was pared by 5 bases and J by 5 bases, with 22 bases between. CDR1 SGHDT and CDR2 YYEEEE come from the germline V gene. Authors' analysis steps: Reference gene primers were amplified, and this amplification served to estimate nucleated cell counts. Method: immunoSEQ multiplex PCR; TCRdb's copy keeps in-frame clones and lacks some. Clonal size and the V and J genes are those of that table, whereas D and trimming came from the DNA. Altogether 150,000 to 200,000 clones are present, more than 70% being singletons, with the ten largest covering around a sixth.

The receptor's source is a person aged 70 to 79 with COVID-19, enrolled during active disease. The specimen sequenced was peripheral blood. The chain links TRBV5-6 to TRBJ1-1; D is possibly TRBD1 (5 bases). The CDR3 DNA follows: TGTGCCAGCAGTCGGTTGGAATTACAGGTGGGGACTGAAGCTTTCTTT. It encodes CASSRLELQVGTEAFF.